A selection of T cell receptor beta chains follows, all from one sample in a study of naive and memory T cell subsets. Via MiXCR, TCRdb re-called the UMI-ligation and nested PCR reads, giving one row per CDR3 protein. This table has tens of thousands of distinct CDR3 sequences, approximately 9.9% appearing once. The specimen was skin, collected from a tuberculin skin test site. Receptor source: an adult in good health. Both conserved end residues are part of each CDR3. The D gene is left open where the match is weak. Not every row has a clone size; where given, it reads once, few, many or a size class.

V	J	D	size	DNA	CDR3
TRBV20-1	TRBJ1-1	NA	NA	TGCAGTGCTTCGACCACCTATAACACTGAAGCTTTCTTT	CSASTTYNTEAFF
TRBV28	TRBJ1-1	NA	NA	TGTGCCAGCACTTATCCACACATGAACACTGAAGCTTTCTTT	CASTYPHMNTEAFF
TRBV7-3	TRBJ1-1	NA	few	TGTGCCAGCAGCTTAAACCCAGTTCGCGTCACTGAAGCTTTCTTT	CASSLNPVRVTEAFF
TRBV5-1	TRBJ1-4	TRBD1	many	TGCGCCAGCAGCTGGGGGACAGCAACTAATGAAAAACTGTTTTTT	CASSWGTATNEKLFF
TRBV7-2	TRBJ1-5	NA	many	TGTGCCAGCAGCTTACCCCGTAGCAATCAGCCCCAGCATTTT	CASSLPRSNQPQHF
TRBV20-1	TRBJ2-7	NA	few	TGCAGTGCCAATCGCGAAAACAGGGTACCCTACGAGCAGTACTTC	CSANRENRVPYEQYF
TRBV15	TRBJ1-2	TRBD1	NA	TGTGCCACCAGCACCCCGACAGGGCCTAACTATGGCTACACCTTC	CATSTPTGPNYGYTF
TRBV30	TRBJ2-5	NA	many	TGTGCCTGGAGTGTAGCCTATTACGGTAAAGAGACCCAGTACTTC	CAWSVAYYGKETQYF
TRBV5-1	TRBJ1-1	NA	NA	TGCGCCAGCAGCTTGGACGCCGGGACAATCACTGAAGCTTTCTTT	CASSLDAGTITEAFF
TRBV10-3	TRBJ1-1	NA	few	TGTGCCATCAGGGAGGGGGGTGAAGCTTTCTTT	CAIREGGEAFF
TRBV29-1	TRBJ2-2	NA	few	TGCAGCGTTGAAGAGGGGACGAACACCGGGGAGCTGTTTTTT	CSVEEGTNTGELFF